The clone carrying this TCR beta chain was recorded at least ten times. CDR3 length: 15 residues. Germline lookup yields CDR1 SQVTM and CDR2 ANQGSEA. The V segment lost 8 bases and the J segment 6 bases; nucleotides outside the gene matches: 16. Described time point: sample taken at primary tumor resection. In each case, whole RNA from tumor, nontumor lung or frozen PBMC was sequenced unsorted. The donors, 60 to 80 patients with untreated early-stage non-small cell lung cancer, provided the samples. The data originate from a study of spatial heterogeneity in lung cancer. Across the whole study: More beta-chain than alpha-chain sequences were consistently detected. TCR and UMI combinations that were unique each appeared, on average, more than ten times in raw reads.

TCRdb independently ran MiXCR on the 5' RACE reads; one entry per CDR3 protein. The data hold about 52,000 distinct CDR3 sequences, with more than 6.5% observed a single time. V gene TRBV29-1 combines with J gene TRBJ2-1, with TRBD2 matching 7 bases. Sequences were derived from PBMCs, sampled at surgery. The TCR was taken from a female donor with early-stage non-small cell lung cancer. CDR3 region: CSHQGPSGGSNEQFF. As DNA, the CDR3 is TGCAGCCACCAGGGTCCCTCGGGGGGTAGCAATGAGCAGTTCTTC.